Sequencing of this TCR beta chain was carried out in a study of blood T cell repertoires in COVID-19. Study background: There were acute and convalescent COVID-19 samples, and they came from the United States, Italy and Spain. PBMCs, B-cell-depleted T cells, or T cells were the source of the cDNA or gDNA that made up the material.

Original processing notes: Researchers report that nucleated cell counts were estimated from reference gene primer amplification. Using immunoSEQ multiplex PCR, the repertoire was profiled, and TCRdb retains in-frame clones only, with some absent. Clonal size and the V and J genes are those of that table, whereas D and trimming came from the DNA. The sample lists 290,000 or so clones; around 84% were seen once. J lost 3 bases, V lost 4 bases, and 13 bases had no gene match. This CDR3 is 16 amino acids long. The germline gives CDR1 SGHRS, CDR2 YFSETQ. Material: peripheral blood. This sequence originates from an older man with acute or convalescent COVID-19. This chain connects TRBV5-1 to TRBJ2-7; 7 positions agree with TRBD1. CDR3 nucleotides: TGCGCCAGCAGCACCGGCCCCGGGACAGATAGCTACGAGCAGTACTTC. Translation: CASSTGPGTDSYEQYF.